This T cell receptor beta chain was found in a study of cytomegalovirus exposure and HLA in healthy donors. General observations from the study: According to a later analysis, most TCR beta chains associated with CMV appeared HLA-restricted.

The table lists this clone with a count of one. Its specificity is not known. Amplification used 60 Vbeta primers and 13 Jbeta primers. TCRdb keeps only in-frame clones here, not all; method: immunoSEQ multiplex PCR. The sample lists 150,000 to 200,000 clones; roughly 80% were seen once. Trimming took 2 bases from V and 2 from J; bases not matched to a gene: 1. The CDR3 is made up of 14 amino acids. Germline assignment: CDR1 GTSNPN and CDR2 SVGIG (reference sequence). This chain uses TRBV30 with TRBJ2-1; 9 bases align to TRBD2. This TCR was sampled from a male donor in good health and CMV-seropositive. Sequenced material: PBMCs. The CDR3: CAWSLAGTYNEQFF. CDR3 nucleotide sequence: TGTGCCTGGAGTCTAGCGGGAACCTACAATGAGCAGTTCTTC.